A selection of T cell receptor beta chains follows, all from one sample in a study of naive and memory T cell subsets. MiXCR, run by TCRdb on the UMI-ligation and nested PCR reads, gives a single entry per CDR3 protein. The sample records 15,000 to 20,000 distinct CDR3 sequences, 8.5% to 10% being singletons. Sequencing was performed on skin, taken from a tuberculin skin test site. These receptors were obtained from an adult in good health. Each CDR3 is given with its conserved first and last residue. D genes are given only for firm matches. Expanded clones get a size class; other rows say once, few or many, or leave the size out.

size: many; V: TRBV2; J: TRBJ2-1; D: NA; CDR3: CASSDEANEQFF; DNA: TGTGCCAGCAGTGACGAAGCTAATGAGCAGTTCTTC
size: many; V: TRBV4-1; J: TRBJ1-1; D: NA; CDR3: CASSQREAAGRVNTEAFF; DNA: TGCGCCAGCAGCCAACGGGAGGCGGCAGGGCGGGTGAACACTGAAGCTTTCTTT
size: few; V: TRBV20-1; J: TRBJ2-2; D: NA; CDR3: CSAKWTVGTGELFF; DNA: TGCAGTGCTAAATGGACAGTGGGGACCGGGGAGCTGTTTTTT
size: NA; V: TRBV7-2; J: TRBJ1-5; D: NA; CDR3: CASRLQGGISNQPQHF; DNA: TGTGCCAGCAGGCTACAGGGAGGGATTAGCAATCAGCCCCAGCATTTT
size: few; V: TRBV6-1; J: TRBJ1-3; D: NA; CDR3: CASSEPGTGNTIYF; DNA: TGTGCCAGCAGTGAGCCCGGGACAGGAAACACCATATATTTT
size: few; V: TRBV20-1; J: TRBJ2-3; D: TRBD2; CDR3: CSTSGGRTDTQYF; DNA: TGCAGCACCAGCGGGGGGCGCACAGATACGCAGTATTTT
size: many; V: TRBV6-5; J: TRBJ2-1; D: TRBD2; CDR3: CASSASGRDYEQFF; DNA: TGTGCCAGCAGTGCTAGCGGGAGGGATTATGAGCAGTTCTTC
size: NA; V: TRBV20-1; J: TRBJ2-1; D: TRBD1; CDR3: CSACRTGKVDEQFF; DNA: TGCAGTGCTTGCCGGACAGGGAAGGTCGATGAGCAGTTCTTC
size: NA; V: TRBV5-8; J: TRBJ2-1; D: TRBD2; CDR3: CASSLIPGGTWHNEQFF; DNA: TGTGCCAGCAGCTTGATACCGGGGGGGACCTGGCACAATGAGCAGTTCTTC
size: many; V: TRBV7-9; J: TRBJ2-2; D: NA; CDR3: CASIRQGNTGELFF; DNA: TGTGCCAGCATACGGCAGGGGAACACCGGGGAGCTGTTTTTT
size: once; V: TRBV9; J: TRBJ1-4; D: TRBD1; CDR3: CASTEGQGITNEKLFF; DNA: TGTGCCAGCACCGAAGGACAGGGGATAACTAATGAAAAACTGTTTTTT
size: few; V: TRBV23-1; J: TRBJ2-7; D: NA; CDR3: CASSQTAGSYEQYF; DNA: TGCGCCAGCAGTCAGACAGCAGGATCCTACGAGCAGTACTTC
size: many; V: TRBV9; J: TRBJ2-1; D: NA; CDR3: CASNRGMAYNEQFF; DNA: TGTGCCAGTAACCGAGGGATGGCCTACAATGAGCAGTTCTTC
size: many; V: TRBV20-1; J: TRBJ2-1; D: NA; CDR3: CSARDPRYGEQFF; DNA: TGCAGTGCTAGAGATCCCAGATACGGTGAGCAGTTCTTC
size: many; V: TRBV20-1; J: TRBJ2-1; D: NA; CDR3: CSVAEQFF; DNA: TGCAGTGTCGCTGAGCAGTTCTTC
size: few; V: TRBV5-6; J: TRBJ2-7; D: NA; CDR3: CASSLAPTFSSYEQYF; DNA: TGTGCCAGCAGCTTGGCCCCTACATTTAGCTCCTACGAGCAGTACTTC
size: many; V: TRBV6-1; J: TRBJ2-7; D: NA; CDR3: CASSATSGYEQYF; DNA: TGTGCCAGCAGTGCGACTTCAGGGTACGAGCAGTACTTC
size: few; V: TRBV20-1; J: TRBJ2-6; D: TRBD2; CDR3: CSAAAPLAGGVSGANVLTF; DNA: TGCAGTGCTGCGGCCCCACTGGCGGGGGGTGTCTCTGGGGCCAACGTCCTGACTTTC
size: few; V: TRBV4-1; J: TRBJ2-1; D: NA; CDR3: CASSHEGGNEQFF; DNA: TGCGCCAGCAGCCATGAGGGGGGCAATGAGCAGTTCTTC
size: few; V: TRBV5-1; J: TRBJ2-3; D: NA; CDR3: CASSTRRGVDTQYF; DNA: TGCGCCAGCAGCACGAGGCGGGGCGTAGATACGCAGTATTTT
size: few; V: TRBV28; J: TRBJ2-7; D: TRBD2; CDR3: CASSFRSSGGSSYEQYF; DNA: TGTGCCAGCAGCTTCCGCTCTAGCGGGGGGAGCTCCTACGAGCAGTACTTC
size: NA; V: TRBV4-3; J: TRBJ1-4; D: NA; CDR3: CASSQGLILANEKLFF; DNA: TGCGCCAGCAGCCAAGGGCTAATTCTGGCTAATGAAAAACTGTTTTTT
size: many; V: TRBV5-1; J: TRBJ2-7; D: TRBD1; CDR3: CASSSGQVRSYEQYF; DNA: TGCGCCAGCAGCTCCGGACAGGTTCGCTCCTACGAGCAGTACTTC
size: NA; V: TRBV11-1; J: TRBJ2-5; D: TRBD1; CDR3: CASSSRDRGFEETQYF; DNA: TGTGCCAGCAGCAGCCGGGACAGGGGTTTTGAAGAGACCCAGTACTTC
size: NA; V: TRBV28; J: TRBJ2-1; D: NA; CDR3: CASRYNGVSLQFF; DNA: TGTGCCAGCAGGTATAATGGTGTAAGCTTACAGTTCTTC
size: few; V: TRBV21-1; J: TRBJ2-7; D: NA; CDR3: CASSRERRDRSFYEQYF; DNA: TGTGCCAGCAGCAGAGAGAGGCGGGACAGGTCCTTCTACGAGCAGTACTTC
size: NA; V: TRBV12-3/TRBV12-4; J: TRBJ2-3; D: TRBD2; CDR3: CASVKGSGGRTDTQYF; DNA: TGTGCCAGCGTCAAGGGTAGCGGGGGCCGCACAGATACGCAGTATTTT
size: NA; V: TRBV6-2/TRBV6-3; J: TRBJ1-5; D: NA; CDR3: CASRLRDLGNQPQHF; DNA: TGTGCCAGCAGGCTCAGGGACCTGGGCAATCAGCCCCAGCATTTT
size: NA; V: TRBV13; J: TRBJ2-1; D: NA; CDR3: CASSPLSAFAYNEQFF; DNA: TGTGCCAGCAGTCCTCTTAGCGCCTTCGCCTACAATGAGCAGTTCTTC
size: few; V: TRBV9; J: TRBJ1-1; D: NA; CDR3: CASSFRDLNTEAFF; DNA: TGTGCCAGCAGCTTCCGGGACCTAAACACTGAAGCTTTCTTT
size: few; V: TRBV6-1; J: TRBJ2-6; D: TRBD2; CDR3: CASSPYSQRDSGANVLTF; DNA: TGTGCCAGCAGTCCATATTCACAGCGGGACTCTGGGGCCAACGTCCTGACTTTC
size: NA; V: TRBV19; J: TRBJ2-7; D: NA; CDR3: CASAADSTYEQYF; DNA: TGTGCCAGCGCCGCGGACAGCACCTACGAGCAGTACTTC
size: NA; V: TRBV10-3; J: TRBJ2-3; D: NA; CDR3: CAISERTGTDTQYF; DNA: TGTGCCATCAGTGAGAGGACAGGCACAGATACGCAGTATTTT
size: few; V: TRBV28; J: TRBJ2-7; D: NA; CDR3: CASSIGAYEQYF; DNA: TGTGCCAGCAGCATCGGGGCCTACGAGCAGTACTTC
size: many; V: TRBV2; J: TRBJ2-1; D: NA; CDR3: CASSPDWNNEQFF; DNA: TGTGCCAGCAGTCCCGACTGGAACAATGAGCAGTTCTTC
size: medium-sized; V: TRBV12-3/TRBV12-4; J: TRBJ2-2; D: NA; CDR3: CASSCTGELFF; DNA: TGTGCCAGCAGTTGTACCGGGGAGCTGTTTTTT